Shown below are 27 T cell receptor beta chains from a single sample sequenced in a study of T cells in Graves' hyperthyroidism and ophthalmopathy. Authors of the study amplified TCR beta CDR3 regions from RNA transcripts. First-round RT-PCR with HTBI primers amplified the TCR CDR3 region. Each CDR3 protein is one row after TCRdb ran MiXCR on the multiplex PCR reads. The table shows hundreds of thousands of distinct CDR3 sequences, with around 17% occurring only once. Sequencing was done on a sample of blood. The receptors stem from a woman in her late teens or twenties with Graves' hyperthyroidism.

J is TRBJ1-6 and V is TRBV7-2; D gene uncertain. Trimming took off 5 bases at V and 7 bases at J, with 9 bases between the two ends. Germline-derived CDR1 and CDR2 are SGHTA and FQGNSA. The CDR3 extends over 13 amino acids. CDR3 DNA sequence: TGTGCCAGCAGCCCAATTGGAAATTCACCCCTCCACTTT. Its translation: CASSPIGNSPLHF.

This clonotype was counted many times. The chain recombines TRBV20-1 with TRBJ2-1; tentatively, D is TRBD1 or TRBD2 (6 bases each). Germline V gene data show CDR1 as DFQATT and CDR2 as SNEGSKA (reference sequence). The CDR3 consists of 13 residues. The CDR3 reads CSAYRDGGNEQFF. DNA of the CDR3: TGCAGCGCCTACAGGGACGGGGGCAATGAGCAGTTCTTC.

This chain uses TRBV19 with TRBJ1-1, with D hard to call. The V end lost 5 bases, the J end lost 4 bases, and 11 bases lay between the germline ends. CDR3 length equals 13 residues. CDR1 is LNHDA, CDR2 SQIVND, per germline (reference sequence). The DNA of the CDR3 is TGTGCCAGTAGTCCCCCCTCACGCACTGAAGCTTTCTTT. Protein: CASSPPSRTEAFF.

This clonotype was detected many times. In nucleotides, the CDR3 is TGTGCCAGCAGTTCTATTCCCAAAAATCTAGCGGGAGTATACAATGAGCAGTTCTTC. This sequence encodes CASSSIPKNLAGVYNEQFF. The chain links TRBV6-1 to TRBJ2-1; TRBD2 agrees at 10 bases. V was pared by 5 bases and J by 4 bases, with 17 bases of the junction left unmatched. CDR3 length: 19 amino acids. From germline, CDR1 is MNHNS and CDR2 SASEGT.

The sample holds many counts of this clonotype. The chain joins TRBV20-1 to TRBJ2-3, with 11 bases identical to TRBD2. Germline CDR1 reads DFQATT; CDR2 reads SNEGSKA (reference sequence). V was pared by 6 bases and J by 0 bases, with 11 bases of the junction left unmatched. The CDR3 has 17 amino acids. The CDR3 sequence: CSARLSGGVPSTDTQYF. The CDR3, as DNA: TGCAGTGCAAGACTTAGCGGGGGGGTTCCTAGCACAGATACGCAGTATTTT.

The chain links TRBV20-1 to TRBJ2-2; a possible D gene is TRBD1 (6 bases). Germline CDR1 DFQATT, CDR2 SNEGSKA (reference sequence). V was pared by 5 bases and J by 11 bases, with 12 bases between. The CDR3 consists of 11 residues. The CDR3 reads CSALTGDELFF. The CDR3 coding sequence is TGCAGTGCTCTGACAGGCGATGAGCTGTTTTTT.

The rearrangement uses TRBV6-1 and TRBJ1-5, with D perhaps TRBD1 (6 bases). The CDR3 loop spans 15 amino acids. Germline lookup yields CDR1 MNHNS and CDR2 SASEGT. Deletions cut 6 bases from V and 4 bases from J, with 16 bases between. This CDR3 is CASRAGGRKNQPQHF. The CDR3 DNA follows: TGTGCCAGCAGGGCCGGGGGCAGAAAGAATCAGCCCCAGCATTTT.

This clonotype was detected only a few times. The chain employs TRBV29-1 and TRBJ2-1; 9 bases are a match to TRBD1. Looked up from germline, CDR1 is SQVTM and CDR2 is ANQGSEA. Trimming removed 5 bases from V and 8 bases from J; junction bases left unmatched: 7. The CDR3 is made up of 13 amino acids. The chain's CDR3 is CSVRQGQGYEQFF. DNA for the CDR3: TGCAGCGTTCGCCAGGGACAGGGCTATGAGCAGTTCTTC.

V gene TRBV5-1 combines with J gene TRBJ1-5, with a possible D match to TRBD1 (6 bases). Per germline, CDR1 SGHRS and CDR2 YFSETQ. V lost 7 bases to trimming and J lost 4 bases, with 15 bases between them. There are 14 residues in the CDR3. The CDR3 bases are TGCGCCAGCTCCCTGGGGGCTTTAAATCAGCCCCAGCATTTT. Protein product: CASSLGALNQPQHF.

In this sample, this clonotype turned up many times. The chain has TRBV7-2 and TRBJ2-3; unclear D gene. CDR1 and CDR2 from the germline V gene are SGHTA and FQGNSA. CDR3 length: 15 amino acids. V was clipped by 1 base and J by 2 bases, with 10 bases between them. The CDR3 DNA reads as TGTGCCAGCAGCTTAGAATACCAGCTCACAGATACGCAGTATTTT. This gives the protein CASSLEYQLTDTQYF.

Concerning this clonotype: This may be a read error, as it is one base from a much larger clone. The rearrangement uses TRBV28 and TRBJ1-1; 7 bases fit TRBD1. The CDR3 runs 14 residues. Germline-derived CDR1 and CDR2 are MDHEN and SYDVKM. With V trimmed by 6 bases and J by 4 bases, 8 bases remained unmatched. The CDR3 reads CASSPPQGFTEAFF. In DNA, the CDR3 is TGTGCCAGCAGCCCGCCACAGGGGTTCACTGAAGCTTTCTTT. The full variable domain, in which reference TRBV28 and TRBJ1-1 provide the parts outside the CDR3, is DVKVTQSSRYLVKRTGEKVFLECVQDMDHENMFWYRQDPGLGLRLIYFSYDVKMKEKGDIPEGYSVSREKKERFSLILESASTNQTSMYLCASSPPQGFTEAFFGQGTRLTVV.

This chain connects TRBV9 to TRBJ2-3; a weak D match, TRBD1 (6 bases). Germline lookup yields CDR1 SGDLS and CDR2 YYNGEE. CDR3 size: 13 residues. With 0 bases removed from V and 7 bases from J, the gap between germline ends came to 9 bases. The CDR3 spells CASSVDGGYTQYF. DNA of the CDR3: TGTGCCAGCAGCGTAGATGGGGGCTATACGCAGTATTTT.

This clonotype has more than one count but fewer than ten. The chain's CDR3 is CASSDDTGGTEAFF. CDR3 nucleotide sequence: TGTGCCAGCAGCGACGATACAGGTGGCACTGAAGCTTTCTTT. The chain joins TRBV3-1 to TRBJ1-1; maybe TRBD1 (5 bases). V lost 5 bases and J lost 4, with 14 bases in between. The CDR3 sequence is 14 residues long. Germline lookup yields CDR1 LGHDT and CDR2 YNNKEL (reference sequence).

There are a few counts of this clonotype. The chain links TRBV20-1 to TRBJ2-7; 7 positions match TRBD1. CDR3 length equals 14 residues. Germline V gene lookup returns CDR1 DFQATT and CDR2 SNEGSKA (reference sequence). CDR3 loop: CSQLTGDPSYEQYF. DNA of the CDR3: TGCAGCCAACTCACAGGGGACCCCTCCTACGAGCAGTACTTC.

Only a few counts were recorded for this clonotype. J is TRBJ2-1 and V is TRBV28; D may be TRBD2 (6 bases). CDR1 and CDR2 (germline): MDHEN, SYDVKM. The CDR3 loop spans 15 amino acids. V shed 2 bases and J shed 4 bases, with 12 bases lying between them. The CDR3 spells CASSLRPRGYNEQFF. In DNA, the CDR3 is TGTGCCAGCAGTTTACGGCCCCGGGGGTACAATGAGCAGTTCTTC. The full variable domain, its missing parts supplied by reference TRBV28 and TRBJ2-1, is DVKVTQSSRYLVKRTGEKVFLECVQDMDHENMFWYRQDPGLGLRLIYFSYDVKMKEKGDIPEGYSVSREKKERFSLILESASTNQTSMYLCASSLRPRGYNEQFFGPGTRLTVL.

The V call is TRBV29-1, the J call TRBJ2-1, with D perhaps being TRBD1 or TRBD2 (5 bases each). The CDR3 covers 11 residues. Trimming stripped 4 bases from V and 7 bases from J, with 8 bases between. Germline loops: CDR1 SQVTM, CDR2 ANQGSEA. The CDR3 sequence is CSVARENEQFF. Written as DNA, the CDR3 is TGCAGCGTTGCCAGGGAGAATGAGCAGTTCTTC.

Written as DNA, the CDR3 is TGTGCCAGCAGTGTACTCGAACCCCACGAGCAGTACTTC. Its protein product is CASSVLEPHEQYF. The chain couples TRBV25-1 to TRBJ2-7; D not resolved. CDR1 and CDR2 (germline): MGHDK, SYGVNS. This CDR3 contains 13 residues. V shed 4 bases and J shed 5 bases, with 12 bases lying between them.

This clonotype was observed a handful of times. The chain has TRBV7-3 and TRBJ2-1; 7 bases are a match to TRBD2. Germline V CDR1 and CDR2: SGHTA, FQGTGA. The CDR3 is 14 residues long. The ends lost 3 bases at V and 7 bases at J; junction bases unmatched: 6. CDR3: CASSFNGGMNEQFF. DNA for the CDR3: TGTGCCAGCAGCTTTAACGGGGGGATGAATGAGCAGTTCTTC.

This chain joins TRBV12-3 or TRBV12-4 and TRBJ2-1; 7 bases fit TRBD1. J gave up 1 base and V 7 bases, and 10 bases lay outside the gene matches. The CDR3 is 16 residues long. The CDR3 nucleotides are TGTGCCAGCACTTTCGGGACAGTGTTATCCTACAATGAGCAGTTCTTC. This sequence encodes CASTFGTVLSYNEQFF.

At least ten counts were recorded for this clonotype. This rearrangement joins TRBV6-1 to TRBJ1-1; D ambiguous. The germline CDR1 and CDR2 sequences are MNHNS and SASEGT. V dropped 6 bases and J dropped 1 base, with 12 bases sitting between them. The CDR3 spans 14 residues. The CDR3 DNA reads TGTGCCAGCAGAGTTACAGTACCGAACACTGAAGCTTTCTTT. As protein: CASRVTVPNTEAFF.

The CDR3 is CASSARGRTYEQYF. CDR3 nucleotide sequence: TGTGCCAGCAGCGCCAGGGGGCGGACCTACGAGCAGTACTTC. The gene calls are TRBV7-2 and TRBJ2-7; TRBD1 matches at 8 bases. CDR1 SGHTA and CDR2 FQGNSA come from the germline V gene. Germline trimming cut 5 bases from V and 2 bases from J; bases unmatched to any gene: 5. This CDR3 is 14 amino acids long.

This clonotype was counted ten times or more. The genes are TRBV28 and TRBJ2-3; the D gene is possibly TRBD2 (6 bases). This CDR3 region has 15 residues. V shed 3 bases and J shed 2 bases, with 12 bases lying between them. Germline CDR1 MDHEN, CDR2 SYDVKM. The CDR3, as DNA: TGTGCCAGCAGTTTGAGGCGGGGTTTCACAGATACGCAGTATTTT. Translating it yields CASSLRRGFTDTQYF.

This clonotype was detected a few times. CDR3 DNA sequence: TGCGCCAGCAGCTTGAGGACTAGCGGGAGGGGTGGGTACAATGAGCAGTTCTTC. Its protein is CASSLRTSGRGGYNEQFF. The chain carries TRBV5-1 and TRBJ2-1; TRBD2 agrees at 15 bases. Unmatched junction bases numbered 6, after V lost 1 base and J lost 4 bases. This CDR3 contains 18 residues. Germline assignment: CDR1 SGHRS and CDR2 YFSETQ.

The CDR3 sequence: CASSLGSGWQGEQFF. The DNA of the CDR3 is TGTGCCAGCAGTTTAGGGTCAGGGTGGCAGGGTGAGCAGTTCTTC. This chain joins TRBV12-3 or TRBV12-4 and TRBJ2-1, with D perhaps matching TRBD1 (5 bases). V was cut by 1 base and J by 9 bases, with 16 bases left in between. CDR3 length: 15 amino acids.

The chain is built from TRBV18 and TRBJ1-5; D gene unclear. The germline gives CDR1 KGHSH, CDR2 LQKENI. This CDR3 spans 13 amino acids. V lost 5 bases and J lost 11, with 16 bases in between. The CDR3 DNA is TGTGCCAGCTCATCGGACGTACAATCTGCCCAGCATTTT. As protein: CASSSDVQSAQHF.

This clonotype was detected many times. The chain combines TRBV2 with TRBJ2-4; 9 nucleotides match TRBD1. This CDR3 region has 15 residues. Germline CDR1 reads SNHLY; CDR2 reads FYNNEI. V trimming: 7 bases; J trimming: 7 bases; junction bases outside the gene matches: 11. The CDR3 DNA follows: TGTGCCAGCACCGGGACAGGGAAGTCTGGCAACATTCAGTACTTC. This gives the protein CASTGTGKSGNIQYF.

The V call is TRBV4-3, the J call TRBJ1-6; D perhaps matches TRBD1 (5 bases). CDR1 LGHNA and CDR2 YSLEER come from the germline V gene. The V and J ends lost 3 bases and 0 bases respectively, with 9 bases between them. The CDR3 length is 16 residues. In DNA, the CDR3 is TGCGCCAGCAGCCAGGAAGACAGCTCCTATAATTCACCCCTCCACTTT. This sequence encodes CASSQEDSSYNSPLHF.